Described below is a single T cell receptor (beta chain) sequence and its context. V dropped 5 bases and J dropped 7 bases, with 14 bases sitting between them. This CDR3 spans 13 amino acids. From germline, CDR1 is SNHLY and CDR2 FYNNEI. The data are from a study of blood T cell repertoires in COVID-19. Profiled with immunoSEQ multiplex PCR; TCRdb holds only in-frame clones, not every one. The table records roughly 130,000 clones, around 87% of them present only once. This TCR was recovered from a woman aged 55 to 70 with acute or convalescent COVID-19. V usage is TRBV2 and J usage is TRBJ2-5, with a tentative D call TRBD1 (5 bases). Sequences were obtained from peripheral blood. The CDR3 protein is CASSLGPLGTQYF. In DNA, the CDR3 is TGTGCCAGCAGTTTGGGGCCCTTGGGGACCCAGTACTTC.